This note documents a single T cell receptor (beta chain) sequence. The antigen is unknown. Using a J-beta primer mix together with a sample-barcoded 5' primer, a second PCR was run for roughly 6 to 12 cycles. TCRdb used MiXCR to reprocess the 5' RACE reads, holding one entry per CDR3 protein. Altogether under 1,100,000 distinct CDR3 sequences are present, around 25% being singletons, with the ten largest covering around 0.75%. This sample was taken from a study of blood T cells in healthy people across ages. Study conclusions and caveats: In long-lived donors, naive CD4+ cell counts and diversity exceeded those of aged donors.

The V gene's germline CDR1 is DFQATT and CDR2 SNEGSKA (reference sequence). The CDR3 is 14 residues long. Trimming pared 3 bases from V and 1 base from J, leaving 12 bases between. This sample was also put to use in a study of T cells of mothers and their children. That investigation notes: Thymic selection molds TCR recombination output in much the same way for related pairs as for unrelated pairs.

This receptor was obtained from a girl aged 2 to 9 in good health. V and J are TRBV20-1 and TRBJ2-5; D perhaps matches TRBD1 (6 bases). Sequenced input: blood. This chain's CDR3 is CSARKGTTQETQYF. DNA of the CDR3: TGCAGTGCTAGGAAGGGGACAACCCAAGAGACCCAGTACTTC.